This T cell receptor beta chain originates from a study of T cell responses to AZD1222 COVID-19 vaccine. This clone was observed a few times. TCRdb's table, derived via immunoSEQ multiplex PCR, lists solely in-frame clones and lacks some. The table records some 100,000 clones, approximately 92% of them present only once. J was trimmed by 6 bases and V by 0 bases; bases with no gene match: 5. The CDR3 spans 16 residues. From germline, CDR1 is SGHDT and CDR2 YYEEEE. The receptor was derived from an adult who received the AZD1222 COVID-19 vaccine. The starting material was peripheral blood, obtained 28 days after the second AZD1222 dose. The V and J genes are TRBV5-6 and TRBJ2-3; 12 bases map to TRBD2. The CDR3: CASSLGLAGVGDTQYF. As DNA, the CDR3 is TGTGCCAGCAGCTTGGGACTAGCGGGAGTGGGCGATACGCAGTATTTT.